One sample yielded the 2 T cell receptor beta chains listed below, sequenced in a study of early T cells in non-severe SARS-CoV-2 infection. TCRdb recomputed calls from the 5' RACE reads with MiXCR, one row per CDR3 protein. The sample contains 45,000 to 60,000 distinct CDR3 sequences, about 10% of which appear only once. The material sequenced was whole blood. The receptor set was obtained from an adult who was a healthcare worker with PCR-confirmed SARS-CoV-2 infection or an uninfected control (not recorded which).

This clonotype has ten or more counts. The V and J genes are TRBV12-5 and TRBJ2-5; D call uncertain. Trimming stripped 0 bases from V and 5 bases from J, with 10 bases between. CDR3 length equals 14 residues. Germline CDR1 is LGHNT and CDR2 is FRNRAP. CDR3 loop: CASGLVPPWETQYF. CDR3 in DNA: TGTGCTAGTGGTTTGGTTCCCCCCTGGGAGACCCAGTACTTC.

The V and J genes are TRBV10-3 and TRBJ2-7, with 7 positions matching TRBD2. The CDR3 covers 14 residues. The trim removed 8 bases at V and 5 bases at J, leaving 12 bases unmatched. Per the germline V gene, CDR1 is ENHRY and CDR2 is SYGVKD. The CDR3 DNA follows: TGTGCCATCGCCCCCAGGGCGGGAGTACACGAGCAGTACTTC. This gives the protein CAIAPRAGVHEQYF.